The 2 T cell receptor beta chains below all came from one sample that was sequenced in a study of shared clonotypes between healthy human individuals. Here immunoSEQ multiplex PCR was the method, and the copy in TCRdb shows in-frame clones only, minus some. The sample includes 2 million to 2.5 million clones, over 85% seen only once; the top ten take 0.9% to 1.3%. Cells designated naive CD8 were CD45RO-negative and were positively selected for CCR7, with terminally differentiated effector memory CD45RA+ cells excluded. Sequencing was done on a sample of naive CD8+ T cells sorted from blood. These receptors all come from a man aged 18 to 29 in good health.

This chain uses TRBV5-4 with TRBJ2-1, with unresolved D. The CDR3 has 13 amino acids. Trimming shortened V by 1 base and J by 6 bases, and 8 bases separated the two germline ends. The germline V gene has CDR1 SGHNT and CDR2 YYREEE (reference sequence). For the CDR3, the DNA is TGTGCCAGCAGCTTGCACTATCCCAATGAGCAGTTCTTC. This encodes CASSLHYPNEQFF.

As for this clone: The identical CDR3 is also encoded by other nucleotide sequences in the sample. This rearrangement joins TRBV4-3 to TRBJ1-4; no firm D call. Germline V gives CDR1 LGHNA, CDR2 YSLEER. The CDR3 has 12 amino acids. The germline V and J ends were trimmed by 0 bases and 8 bases, with 4 bases remaining between them. CDR3 region: CASSQEGEKLFF. The DNA for the CDR3 is TGCGCCAGCAGCCAAGAGGGGGAAAAACTGTTTTTT.